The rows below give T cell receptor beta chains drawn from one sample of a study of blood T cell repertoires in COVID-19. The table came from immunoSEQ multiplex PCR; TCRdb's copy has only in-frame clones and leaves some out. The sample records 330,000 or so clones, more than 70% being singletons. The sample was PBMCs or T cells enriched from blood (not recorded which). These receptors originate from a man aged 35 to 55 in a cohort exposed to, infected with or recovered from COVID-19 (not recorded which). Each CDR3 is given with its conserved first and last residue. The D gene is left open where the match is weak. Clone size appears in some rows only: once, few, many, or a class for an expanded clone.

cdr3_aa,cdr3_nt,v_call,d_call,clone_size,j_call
CASSWEGFSNEQFF,TGTGCCAGCAGCTGGGAGGGTTTTAGCAATGAGCAGTTCTTC,TRBV3-1/TRBV3-2,TRBD2,NA,TRBJ2-1
CASSILAGTIYNEQFF,TGTGCCAGCAGCATATTAGCGGGAACCATTTACAATGAGCAGTTCTTC,TRBV7-2,TRBD2,NA,TRBJ2-1
CASSLATPRTSAGEVPYNEQFF,TGTGCCAGCAGCTTAGCGACACCAAGAACTAGCGCGGGAGAAGTTCCCTACAATGAGCAGTTCTTC,TRBV7-7,TRBD2,NA,TRBJ2-1
CASSGLAINEQFF,TGTGCCAGCAGTGGGCTAGCCATCAATGAGCAGTTCTTC,TRBV2,NA,NA,TRBJ2-1
CSGGQSNYGYTF,TGCAGCGGTGGACAATCTAACTATGGCTACACCTTC,TRBV29-1,NA,once,TRBJ1-2
CATSDPGLAGGTEQFF,TGTGCCACCAGTGATCCCGGACTAGCGGGAGGCACTGAGCAGTTCTTC,TRBV24-1,TRBD2,NA,TRBJ2-1
CAWSVRGNSYEQYF,TGTGCCTGGAGTGTACGGGGTAACTCCTACGAGCAGTACTTC,TRBV30,NA,NA,TRBJ2-7
CASSPQDYEQYF,TGTGCCAGCAGCCCACAGGACTACGAGCAGTACTTC,TRBV7-9,NA,NA,TRBJ2-7
CASSPTGVLEKLFF,TGTGCCAGCAGCCCGACAGGGGTTCTTGAAAAACTGTTTTTT,TRBV4-2,TRBD1,NA,TRBJ1-4
CATSKDRGGNGYTF,TGTGCCACCAGCAAAGACAGGGGTGGGAATGGCTACACCTTC,TRBV15,TRBD1,once,TRBJ1-2
CASSSLDRDGYTF,TGTGCCAGCAGCTCTCTCGACAGGGATGGCTACACCTTC,TRBV5-5,TRBD1,once,TRBJ1-2
CASATGYEQYF,TGTGCCAGCGCGACAGGATACGAGCAGTACTTC,TRBV18,NA,NA,TRBJ2-7
CAISRHSSGSGSYNEQFF,TGTGCCATCAGCCGCCACTCTAGCGGGAGTGGGTCCTACAATGAGCAGTTCTTC,TRBV10-3,TRBD2,NA,TRBJ2-1
CASRAQGFGNYGYTF,TGTGCCAGCAGGGCACAGGGATTTGGTAACTATGGCTACACCTTC,TRBV2,NA,NA,TRBJ1-2
CASRFHQGTEAFF,TGTGCCAGCAGGTTCCACCAGGGGACTGAAGCTTTCTTT,TRBV6-5,NA,NA,TRBJ1-1
CASSRRDEQFF,TGCGCCAGCAGCCGGAGGGATGAGCAGTTCTTC,TRBV4-1,NA,NA,TRBJ2-1
CAWSVSRLAGVNEQFF,TGTGCCTGGAGTGTATCCCGACTCGCGGGGGTAAATGAGCAGTTCTTC,TRBV30,TRBD2,NA,TRBJ2-1
CASSFMTQGDYGYTF,TGTGCCAGCAGTTTCATGACACAGGGGGACTATGGCTACACCTTC,TRBV28,TRBD1,few,TRBJ1-2
CASSWRQGWPQETQYF,TGTGCCAGCAGTTGGCGACAGGGTTGGCCCCAGGAGACCCAGTACTTC,TRBV6-2/TRBV6-3,TRBD1,once,TRBJ2-5
CASSPRGPGGTEAFF,TGTGCCAGCAGTCCCCGGGGCCCGGGGGGAACTGAAGCTTTCTTT,TRBV6-6,NA,NA,TRBJ1-1
CASSLDLRSYNSPLHF,TGTGCCAGCAGCTTAGACTTACGCTCCTATAATTCACCCCTCCACTTT,TRBV5-5,NA,NA,TRBJ1-6
CASSRYLRTSVYNEQFF,TGTGCCAGCAGCCGATACCTAAGGACTAGCGTGTACAATGAGCAGTTCTTC,TRBV11-2,TRBD2,NA,TRBJ2-1
CASSLGTSGNNEQFF,TGTGCCAGCAGCCTCGGGACTAGCGGGAACAATGAGCAGTTCTTC,TRBV3-1/TRBV3-2,TRBD2,NA,TRBJ2-1
CASSPSRLEAFF,TGTGCCAGCAGTCCTTCAAGACTCGAAGCTTTCTTT,TRBV6-5,NA,NA,TRBJ1-1
CAWSVGGRQPQHF,TGTGCCTGGAGTGTTGGAGGGCGACAGCCCCAGCATTTT,TRBV30,NA,NA,TRBJ1-5
CAWRSPSGRRVTGELFF,TGTGCCTGGAGAAGTCCTAGCGGGAGGCGGGTCACCGGGGAGCTGTTTTTT,TRBV30,TRBD2,once,TRBJ2-2
CASSLAQGRAGEPLHF,TGTGCCAGCAGCTTAGCGCAGGGGAGAGCGGGGGAACCCCTCCACTTT,TRBV7-2,NA,NA,TRBJ1-6
CAWARTGLETQYF,TGTGCCTGGGCAAGGACAGGGTTGGAGACCCAGTACTTC,TRBV30,TRBD1,NA,TRBJ2-5
CSVGQGRNTEAFF,TGCAGCGTTGGACAGGGGAGGAACACTGAAGCTTTCTTT,TRBV29-1,TRBD1,NA,TRBJ1-1
CASSYFRTEYNEQFF,TGTGCCAGCAGTTACTTCCGGACTGAATACAATGAGCAGTTCTTC,TRBV6-5,NA,NA,TRBJ2-1
CASSIAVGGNQPQHF,TGTGCCAGTAGTATAGCTGTAGGGGGCAATCAGCCCCAGCATTTT,TRBV19,NA,NA,TRBJ1-5